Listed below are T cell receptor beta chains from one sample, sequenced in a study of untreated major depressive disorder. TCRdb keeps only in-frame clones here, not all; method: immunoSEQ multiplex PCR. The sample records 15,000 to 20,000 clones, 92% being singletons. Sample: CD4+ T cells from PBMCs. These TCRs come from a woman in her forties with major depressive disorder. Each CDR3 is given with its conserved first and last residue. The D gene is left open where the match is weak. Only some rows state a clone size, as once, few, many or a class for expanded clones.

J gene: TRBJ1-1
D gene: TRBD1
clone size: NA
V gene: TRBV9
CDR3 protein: CASSATGEGTEAFF
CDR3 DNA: TGTGCCAGCAGCGCCACAGGGGAGGGGACTGAAGCTTTCTTT

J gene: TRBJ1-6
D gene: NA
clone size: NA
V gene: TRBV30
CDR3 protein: CAWSEALRSPLHF
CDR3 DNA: TGTGCCTGGAGTGAAGCCCTTAGGTCACCCCTCCACTTT

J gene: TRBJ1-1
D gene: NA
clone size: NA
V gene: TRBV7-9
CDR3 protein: CASSLDQGDEAFF
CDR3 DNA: TGTGCCAGCAGCTTAGACCAGGGTGACGAAGCTTTCTTT

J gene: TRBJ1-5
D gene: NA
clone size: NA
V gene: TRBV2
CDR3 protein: CASSVWGRTHQPQHF
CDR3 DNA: TGTGCCAGCAGTGTCTGGGGGAGGACCCATCAGCCCCAGCATTTT

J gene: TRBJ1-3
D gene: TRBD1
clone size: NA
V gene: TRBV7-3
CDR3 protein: CASSRYSTGVAGNTIYF
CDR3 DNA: TGTGCCAGCAGCCGATACTCCACAGGGGTCGCTGGAAACACCATATATTTT

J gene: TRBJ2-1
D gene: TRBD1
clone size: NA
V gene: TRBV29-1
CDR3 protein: CSSTGQGVGYEQFF
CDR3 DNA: TGCAGCTCGACCGGACAGGGAGTTGGCTATGAGCAGTTCTTC

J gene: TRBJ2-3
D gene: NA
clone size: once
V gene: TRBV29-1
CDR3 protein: CSVPASLTDTQYF
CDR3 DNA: TGCAGCGTTCCTGCAAGCCTCACAGATACGCAGTATTTT

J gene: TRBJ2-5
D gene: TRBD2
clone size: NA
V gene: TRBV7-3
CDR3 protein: CASSLTSGGQETQYF
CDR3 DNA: TGTGCCAGCAGCTTAACCAGCGGGGGCCAAGAGACCCAGTACTTC

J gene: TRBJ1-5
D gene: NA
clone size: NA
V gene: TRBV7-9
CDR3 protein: CASSLLGPQHF
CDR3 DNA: TGTGCCAGCAGCCTTCTAGGGCCCCAGCATTTT

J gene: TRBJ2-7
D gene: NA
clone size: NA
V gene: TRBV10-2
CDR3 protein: CATDRPGGYEQYF
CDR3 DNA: TGCGCCACCGACAGGCCCGGAGGGTACGAGCAGTACTTC

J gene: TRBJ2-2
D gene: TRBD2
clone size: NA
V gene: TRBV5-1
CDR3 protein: CASSSILAGTGELFF
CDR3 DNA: TGCGCCAGCAGTTCTATTTTAGCGGGGACCGGGGAGCTGTTTTTT

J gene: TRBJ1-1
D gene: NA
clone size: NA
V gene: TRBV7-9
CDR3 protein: CASSRSTEAFF
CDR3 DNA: TGTGCCAGCAGCCGAAGCACTGAAGCTTTCTTT

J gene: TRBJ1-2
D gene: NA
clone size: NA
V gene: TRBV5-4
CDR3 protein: CASRKAGVWNYGYTF
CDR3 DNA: TGTGCCAGCAGGAAAGCAGGGGTTTGGAACTATGGCTACACCTTC

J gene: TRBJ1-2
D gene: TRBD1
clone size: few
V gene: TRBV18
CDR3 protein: CASSTDRVTYGYTF
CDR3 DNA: TGTGCCAGCTCAACAGACAGGGTTACCTATGGCTACACCTTC

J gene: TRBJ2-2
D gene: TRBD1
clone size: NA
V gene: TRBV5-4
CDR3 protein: CASSFGQGSNTGELFF
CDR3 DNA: TGTGCCAGCAGCTTCGGACAGGGAAGTAACACCGGGGAGCTGTTTTTT

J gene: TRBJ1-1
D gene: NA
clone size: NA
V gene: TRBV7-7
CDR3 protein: CASSRDIGTEAFF
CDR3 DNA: TGTGCTAGCAGCCGCGACATAGGGACTGAAGCTTTCTTT

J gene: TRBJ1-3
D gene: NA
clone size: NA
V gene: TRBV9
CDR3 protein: CASSVSTGSSGNTIYF
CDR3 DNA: TGTGCCAGCAGCGTATCAACGGGCAGCTCTGGAAACACCATATATTTT

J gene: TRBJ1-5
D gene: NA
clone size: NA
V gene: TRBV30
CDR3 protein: CAWSGGAGGQPQHF
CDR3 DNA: TGTGCCTGGAGTGGCGGGGCAGGTGGTCAGCCCCAGCATTTT

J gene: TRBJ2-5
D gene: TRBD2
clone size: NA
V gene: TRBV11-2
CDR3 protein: CASSSGLVWPQETQYF
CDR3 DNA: TGTGCCAGCAGCTCCGGACTAGTATGGCCCCAAGAGACCCAGTACTTC

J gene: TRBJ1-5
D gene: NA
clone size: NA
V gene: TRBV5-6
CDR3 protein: CASSLMGREQPQHF
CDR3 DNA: TGTGCCAGCAGCTTAATGGGTCGGGAGCAGCCCCAGCATTTT

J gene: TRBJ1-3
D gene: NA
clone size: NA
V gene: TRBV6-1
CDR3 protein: CASSEHHLSGNTIYF
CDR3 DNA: TGTGCCAGCAGTGAACACCACCTCTCTGGAAACACCATATATTTT

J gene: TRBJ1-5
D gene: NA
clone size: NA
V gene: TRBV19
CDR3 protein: CASSGTRSNQPQHF
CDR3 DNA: TGTGCCAGTAGCGGGACCCGTAGCAATCAGCCCCAGCATTTT